The 29 T cell receptor beta chains given below trace back to one sample, sequenced in a study of glioma-infiltrating T cells after dendritic cell vaccination. The method was immunoSEQ multiplex PCR; TCRdb's version includes in-frame clones alone and lacks a portion of them. The table shows about 82,000 clones, with about 90% occurring only once. Specimen: blood, collected before dendritic cell vaccination. Receptor source: a human donor with glioblastoma.

This clone was detected once. J is TRBJ2-1 and V is TRBV11-2; D might be TRBD2 (5 bases). CDR3 size: 19 residues. V lost 4 bases to trimming and J lost 0 bases, with 22 bases between them. Germline CDR1 reads SGHAT; CDR2 reads FQNNGV. As DNA, the CDR3 is TGTGCCAGCAGCTCGCCCGCCTCGGGGATTGGAAGCTCCTACAATGAGCAGTTCTTC. Residues: CASSSPASGIGSSYNEQFF.

The rearrangement links TRBV7-2 to TRBJ2-1; 13 nucleotides match TRBD2. This CDR3 contains 15 residues. After removal of 5 bases from V and 7 bases from J, the junction contained 5 bases not matched to a gene. The germline V gene encodes CDR1 SGHTA and CDR2 FQGNSA. The CDR3 loop is CASSQGLAGANEQFF. As DNA, the CDR3 is TGTGCCAGCAGCCAAGGACTAGCGGGAGCGAATGAGCAGTTCTTC. The full variable domain, rest sourced from reference TRBV7-2 and TRBJ2-1, is GAGVSQSPSNKVTEKGKDVELRCDPISGHTALYWYRQSLGQGLEFLIYFQGNSAPDKSGLPSDRFSAERTGGSVSTLTIQRTQQEDSAVYLCASSQGLAGANEQFFGPGTRLTVL.

The V and J genes are TRBV5-1 and TRBJ2-3; 10 bases are shared with TRBD1. Germline trimming cut 3 bases from V and 7 bases from J; bases unmatched to any gene: 11. This CDR3 spans 16 amino acids. The germline V gene encodes CDR1 SGHRS and CDR2 YFSETQ. This CDR3 is CASSSLPDRGRNTQYF. The CDR3 DNA reads TGCGCCAGCAGCTCCCTACCGGACAGGGGGAGGAATACGCAGTATTTT.

J is TRBJ1-1 and V is TRBV7-2; 9 nucleotides align to TRBD1. The junction had 10 bases not matched to a gene; V was cut back by 7 bases and J by 4 bases. The CDR3 extends over 15 amino acids. Looked up from germline, CDR1 is SGHTA and CDR2 is FQGNSA. CDR3 amino acids: CASNIGTGQGTEAFF. DNA of the CDR3: TGTGCCAGCAATATCGGGACAGGGCAGGGCACTGAAGCTTTCTTT.

The chain carries TRBV14 and TRBJ2-1; no firm D call. The CDR3 runs 15 residues. Germline V CDR1 and CDR2: SGHDN, FVKESK. With 5 bases removed from V and 3 bases from J, the gap between germline ends came to 14 bases. This CDR3 reads CASSSVLVGYNEQFF. In DNA form, the CDR3 reads TGTGCCAGCAGCAGCGTTTTGGTGGGCTACAATGAGCAGTTCTTC.

The chain combines TRBV9 with TRBJ2-2; TRBD2 matches 8 bases. Germline lookup yields CDR1 SGDLS and CDR2 YYNGEE. The CDR3 spans 16 residues. Trimming removed 0 bases from V and 3 bases from J; junction bases left unmatched: 4. CDR3 in DNA: TGTGCCAGCAGCGTAGGAACTAGCGGATACACCGGGGAGCTGTTTTTT. This codes for CASSVGTSGYTGELFF.

CDR3 sequence: CASSRGQGNTEAFF. The CDR3 nucleotides read TGTGCCAGCAGCAGGGGACAGGGGAACACTGAAGCTTTCTTT. This chain links TRBV7-6 with TRBJ1-1, with 9 bases identical to TRBD1. The CDR3 loop spans 14 amino acids. V shed 5 bases and J 1 base; nucleotides not matched to a gene: 2. Per the germline V gene, CDR1 is SGHVS and CDR2 is FNYEAQ.

This clone was counted a single time. This chain connects TRBV9 to TRBJ2-7; TRBD2 aligns across 7 bases. The CDR3 runs to 14 residues. V lost 0 bases and J lost 0; bases outside the gene matches: 0. Looked up from germline, CDR1 is SGDLS and CDR2 is YYNGEE. Written as DNA, the CDR3 is TGTGCCAGCAGCGTAGGCGGGAGCTCCTACGAGCAGTACTTC. Translated, it gives CASSVGGSSYEQYF.

This chain links TRBV5-1 with TRBJ2-5, with a possible D match to TRBD2 (5 bases). Gene TRBJ2-7 matches the end of the DNA better, so the J call may be wrong. The CDR3 length is 15 residues. Germline CDR1 and CDR2: SGHRS and YFSETQ. For the CDR3, the DNA is TGCGCCAGCAGCTTGGTTGGAGGTACCTCCTACGAGCAGTACTTC. Encoded protein: CASSLVGGTSYEQYF.

The V and J genes are TRBV15 and TRBJ2-7; 8 bases fit TRBD1. This CDR3 has 15 amino acids. Germline CDR1 reads LNHNV; CDR2 reads YYDKDF (reference sequence). The trim removed 0 bases at V and 5 bases at J, leaving 6 bases unmatched. Here the CDR3 DNA reads TGTGCCACCAGCAGAGACCCGGACAGGGACCACGAGCAGTACTTC. Its protein is CATSRDPDRDHEQYF.

This clone was counted a single time. The chain employs TRBV4-1 and TRBJ1-4; TRBD1 aligns across 8 bases. The CDR3 has 15 amino acids. Germline CDR1 is MGHRA and CDR2 is YSYEKL. The trim removed 3 bases at V and 2 bases at J, leaving 2 bases unmatched. The CDR3 nucleotides read TGCGCCAGCAGCCAGACAGGGGAGACTAATGAAAAACTGTTTTTT. It codes for CASSQTGETNEKLFF.

The gene calls are TRBV2 and TRBJ2-1; 11 bases are a match to TRBD2. V lost 4 bases and J lost 7; bases outside the gene matches: 6. The CDR3 is 15 residues long. Per the germline V gene, CDR1 is SNHLY and CDR2 is FYNNEI. In DNA form, the CDR3 reads TGTGCCAGCAGTGTCCTAGCGGGAGGCGGTAATGAGCAGTTCTTC. This codes for CASSVLAGGGNEQFF.

The rearrangement links TRBV2 to TRBJ1-1, with TRBD1 matching over 8 bases. The CDR3 loop spans 16 amino acids. After removal of 5 bases from V and 6 bases from J, the junction contained 14 bases not matched to a gene. Germline CDR1 reads SNHLY; CDR2 reads FYNNEI. The CDR3 sequence: CASSQDGSQGASEAFF. CDR3 DNA: TGTGCCAGCAGTCAAGATGGGTCCCAGGGGGCCTCTGAAGCTTTCTTT.

This chain links TRBV7-8 with TRBJ1-5, with D tentatively TRBD1 (6 bases). Trimming removed 5 bases at V and 4 bases at J, with 12 bases between. CDR1 is SGHVS, CDR2 FQNEAQ, per germline. This CDR3 has 14 residues. The CDR3 nucleotides are TGTGCCAGCAGCCGAGGACAGCGGAATCAGCCCCAGCATTTT. It yields the protein CASSRGQRNQPQHF.

This chain's CDR3 is CASSLILGTAGNTEAFF. CDR3 coding DNA: TGTGCCAGCAGCTTAATTTTGGGGACAGCTGGGAACACTGAAGCTTTCTTT. The chain links TRBV11-1 to TRBJ1-1; 7 nucleotides match TRBD1. The CDR3 loop spans 17 amino acids. V was clipped by 2 bases and J by 1 base; unmatched bases: 10. Germline V CDR1 and CDR2: SGHAT, FQDESV (reference sequence).

This clone was observed once. The gene calls are TRBV5-8 and TRBJ1-1, with TRBD1 as a possible D gene (5 bases). With 4 bases removed from V and 0 bases from J, the gap between germline ends came to 16 bases. The CDR3 covers 16 residues. CDR1 is SGHTS and CDR2 is YDEGEE in the germline V gene. For the CDR3, the DNA is TGTGCCAGCAGCCGGCGAAGGGACTACATGAACACTGAAGCTTTCTTT. Encoded protein: CASSRRRDYMNTEAFF.

This chain uses TRBV2 with TRBJ1-5; D possibly corresponds to TRBD1 (6 bases). V was shortened by 1 base and J by 5 bases, with 6 bases between the two germline ends. The germline CDR1 and CDR2 sequences are SNHLY and FYNNEI. The CDR3 runs to 13 residues. Here the CDR3 reads CASSEEGDQPQHF. CDR3 DNA: TGTGCCAGCAGTGAAGAGGGGGATCAGCCCCAGCATTTT.

About this clone itself: Distinct nucleotide sequences in the sample also encode this CDR3. The rearrangement links TRBV2 to TRBJ1-6; D possibly corresponds to TRBD1 (6 bases). Germline V CDR1 and CDR2: SNHLY, FYNNEI. This CDR3 has 17 amino acids. V was clipped by 5 bases and J by 2 bases, with 16 bases between them. The CDR3 here is CASSLALGATYNSPLHF. In nucleotides, the CDR3 is TGTGCCAGCAGTTTAGCATTGGGGGCGACCTATAATTCACCCCTCCACTTT. Looking up the rest from reference TRBV2 and TRBJ1-6 gives the full variable domain: EPEVTQTPSHQVTQMGQEVILRCVPISNHLYFYWYRQILGQKVEFLVSFYNNEISEKSEIFDDQFSVERPDGSNFTLKIRSTKLEDSAMYFCASSLALGATYNSPLHFGNGTRLTVT.

J is TRBJ2-7 and V is TRBV10-1; D may be TRBD2 (5 bases). From germline, CDR1 is WNHNN and CDR2 SYGVQD (reference sequence). V was cut by 9 bases and J by 2 bases, with 20 bases left in between. The CDR3 covers 15 residues. The CDR3 reads CASRVDTGWTYEQYF. DNA of the CDR3: TGCGCCAGTCGGGTAGACACGGGGTGGACCTACGAGCAGTACTTC.

The rearrangement joins TRBV29-1 to TRBJ1-1; maybe TRBD1 (5 bases). CDR3 size: 12 residues. The V and J ends lost 4 bases and 4 bases respectively, with 10 bases between them. Germline V gene lookup returns CDR1 SQVTM and CDR2 ANQGSEA. In nucleotides, the CDR3 is TGCAGCGTTGGCCAGGGAGGCACTGAAGCTTTCTTT. Its protein is CSVGQGGTEAFF. The whole variable domain, filled in from reference TRBV29-1 and TRBJ1-1, reads SAVISQKPSRDICQRGTSLTIQCQVDSQVTMMFWYRQQPGQSLTLIATANQGSEATYESGFVIDKFPISRPNLTFSTLTVSNMSPEDSSIYLCSVGQGGTEAFFGQGTRLTVV.

This clone appeared once. This chain connects TRBV2 to TRBJ1-1; the D gene is possibly TRBD1 (5 bases). CDR3 length equals 16 residues. Germline loops: CDR1 SNHLY, CDR2 FYNNEI. V was shortened by 2 bases and J by 0 bases, with 13 bases between the two germline ends. CDR3 region: CASSERGLEMNTEAFF. The CDR3 DNA reads TGTGCCAGCAGTGAACGGGGACTTGAAATGAACACTGAAGCTTTCTTT.

This chain connects TRBV7-2 to TRBJ1-4; no clear D. The CDR3 totals 14 residues. V lost 3 bases and J lost 8, with 13 bases in between. Per the germline V gene, CDR1 is SGHTA and CDR2 is FQGNSA. CDR3 region: CASSFPLSGEKLFF. CDR3 nucleotides: TGTGCCAGCAGCTTCCCCCTGTCGGGAGAAAAACTGTTTTTT.

The V call is TRBV4-1, the J call TRBJ2-5, with D tentatively TRBD2 (7 bases). CDR1 is MGHRA, CDR2 YSYEKL, per germline. The CDR3 totals 15 residues. Trimming took 4 bases from V and 5 from J, leaving 17 bases between them. CDR3 in amino acids: CASSRLGGQEETQYF. The DNA for the CDR3 is TGCGCCAGCAGCCGCTTGGGGGGGCAGGAGGAGACCCAGTACTTC.

The chain uses TRBV2 and TRBJ1-6; weak D call: TRBD1 (5 bases). CDR1 and CDR2 from the germline V gene are SNHLY and FYNNEI. The CDR3 spans 12 residues. Trimming took off 5 bases at V and 14 bases at J, with 13 bases between the two ends. Written as DNA, the CDR3 is TGTGCCAGCAGTTTACGGGGGATGGCCCTCCACTTT. Translation: CASSLRGMALHF.

The chain combines TRBV18 with TRBJ2-7, with a tentative D call TRBD2 (7 bases). V shed 2 bases and J shed 7 bases, with 24 bases lying between them. The germline gives CDR1 KGHSH, CDR2 LQKENI. The CDR3 spans 17 residues. The CDR3: CASSPDTTGGTLGEQYF. The CDR3 coding sequence is TGTGCCAGCTCACCAGACACAACGGGGGGCACTTTGGGGGAGCAGTACTTC.

The chain has TRBV28 and TRBJ2-5, with D possibly TRBD1 on 6 matching bases. V lost 4 bases and J lost 5, with 14 bases in between. There are 14 residues in the CDR3. Germline V gene lookup returns CDR1 MDHEN and CDR2 SYDVKM. The DNA for the CDR3 is TGTGCCAGCAGTTCGACAGTCCAGGGGGAGACCCAGTACTTC. The encoded protein is CASSSTVQGETQYF.

The chain recombines TRBV18 with TRBJ2-1; D ambiguous. Looked up from germline, CDR1 is KGHSH and CDR2 is LQKENI. V was clipped by 2 bases and J by 7 bases, with 15 bases between them. The CDR3 runs 15 residues. The CDR3 nucleotides are TGTGCCAGCTCACCAATTAATGTGGTCGGGAATGAGCAGTTCTTC. As protein: CASSPINVVGNEQFF.

Here the CDR3 reads CASSLVILANEQFF. CDR3 DNA sequence: TGTGCCAGCAGCTTAGTAATCCTAGCGAATGAGCAGTTCTTC. The V call is TRBV7-9, the J call TRBJ2-1; D might be TRBD2 (6 bases). V was cut by 1 base and J by 7 bases, with 11 bases left in between. The CDR3 consists of 14 residues. Germline V lookup: CDR1 SEHNR, CDR2 FQNEAQ (reference sequence).

V usage is TRBV2 and J usage is TRBJ1-4; 7 bases match TRBD1. The CDR3 has 15 residues. In germline, CDR1 is SNHLY, CDR2 FYNNEI. V was clipped by 4 bases and J by 4 bases; unmatched bases: 6. The CDR3 coding sequence is TGTGCCAGCAGTGGGAGGACAGGTGATAATGAAAAACTGTTTTTT. It codes for CASSGRTGDNEKLFF.